A single sample is the source of the 6 T cell receptor beta chains below, sequenced in a study of beta chain features in type 1 diabetes. Expressed TCRB transcripts were sequenced after all isolated RNA was converted to cDNA. Sequencing used immunoSEQ multiplex PCR; TCRdb keeps in-frame clones, though not all of them. The data contain roughly 150,000 clones, around 7.8% of them singletons. These receptors lack a known antigen. Regarding the study as a whole: TCRB CDR3s from Type 1 diabetes patients were moderately but significantly shorter in all four CD4+ subsets.

Sequencing was performed on central memory CD4+ T cells from blood. All receptors derive from a woman aged 40-49 years with type 1 diabetes.

The table lists this clone with a few counts. The gene calls are TRBV28 and TRBJ1-2, with 7 positions matching TRBD1. V lost 11 bases to trimming and J lost 4 bases; unmatched junction nucleotides: 13. From germline, CDR1 is MDHEN and CDR2 SYDVKM. This CDR3 is 14 amino acids long. The CDR3 nucleotides read TGTGCCCTCGCGACCGGGACAGCTCCCTATGGCTACACCTTC. Translated, it gives CALATGTAPYGYTF.

The rearrangement uses TRBV6-6 and TRBJ1-4, with TRBD1 matching 9 bases. Germline assignment: CDR1 MNHNY and CDR2 SVGAGI (reference sequence). V lost 6 bases and J lost 7; bases outside the gene matches: 6. CDR3 length: 14 amino acids. This chain's CDR3 is CASSRDREIEKLFF. The CDR3 DNA reads TGTGCCAGCAGCCGGGACAGGGAAATTGAAAAACTGTTTTTT.

This clone was seen repeatedly, ten times or more. This sequence joins TRBV4-3 and TRBJ1-1; unclear D gene. Germline CDR1 and CDR2: LGHNA and YSLEER. The CDR3 consists of 16 residues. V was shortened by 1 base and J by 5 bases, with 17 bases between the two germline ends. This chain's CDR3 is CASSQAGRRKETEAFF. The CDR3 nucleotides read TGCGCCAGCAGCCAAGCGGGTAGGCGGAAAGAGACTGAAGCTTTCTTT.

In its sample, this clone was seen a few times. The J gene is TRBJ1-1, the V gene TRBV13; tentatively, D is TRBD1 (6 bases). This CDR3 has 15 amino acids. CDR1 and CDR2 (germline): PRHDT, FYEKMQ (reference sequence). V dropped 0 bases and J dropped 0 bases, with 8 bases sitting between them. CDR3 region: CASSLGGDMNTEAFF. The DNA for the CDR3 is TGTGCCAGCAGCTTAGGAGGGGACATGAACACTGAAGCTTTCTTT.

This clone was detected a few times. The chain is built from TRBV5-4 and TRBJ1-2, with D perhaps TRBD1 (5 bases). Trimming stripped 0 bases from V and 1 base from J, with 10 bases between. The CDR3 runs to 15 residues. From germline, CDR1 is SGHNT and CDR2 YYREEE (reference sequence). CDR3 sequence reads: CASSLGQNLNYGYTF. CDR3 nucleotide sequence: TGTGCCAGCAGCTTGGGACAGAACCTTAACTATGGCTACACCTTC.

This clone has a handful of counts. This rearrangement joins TRBV18 to TRBJ2-7, with D perhaps TRBD1 (6 bases). Trimming removed 3 bases at V and 3 bases at J, with 9 bases between. This CDR3 has 13 residues. In germline, CDR1 is KGHSH, CDR2 LQKENI. Written as DNA, the CDR3 is TGTGCCAGCTCACCGGGGGCGGACTACGAGCAGTACTTC. Its translation: CASSPGADYEQYF. Full variable domain (rest looked up from reference TRBV18 and TRBJ2-7): NAGVMQNPRHLVRRRGQEARLRCSPMKGHSHVYWYRQLPEEGLKFMVYLQKENIIDESGMPKERFSAEFPKEGPSILRIQQVVRGDSAAYFCASSPGADYEQYFGPGTRLTVT.